Below are 16 T cell receptor beta chains sequenced from a single sample in a study of cytomegalovirus exposure and HLA in healthy donors. Produced via immunoSEQ multiplex PCR; TCRdb's table is partial and in-frame only. The repertoire holds 150,000 to 200,000 clones, with roughly 89% as singletons. Source material: PBMCs. Receptors originate from a young woman in good health and CMV-seropositive.

This clone has just one count. CDR3 in amino acids: CASSFGTSFDTQYF. The CDR3 coding sequence is TGTGCCAGCAGCTTTGGGACTAGCTTCGATACGCAGTATTTT. The chain combines TRBV7-6 with TRBJ2-3; TRBD2 agrees at 9 bases. Germline loops: CDR1 SGHVS, CDR2 FNYEAQ. The CDR3 is 14 amino acids. The V segment lost 3 bases and the J segment 6 bases; nucleotides outside the gene matches: 4.

V and J are TRBV28 and TRBJ2-2; 12 bases fit TRBD2. V lost 2 bases to trimming and J lost 0 bases; unmatched junction nucleotides: 4. CDR1 is MDHEN and CDR2 is SYDVKM in the germline V gene. The CDR3 spans 18 residues. CDR3 DNA: TGTGCCAGCAGTTTACTAGCGGGAGGGGTAGCGAACACCGGGGAGCTGTTTTTT. It codes for CASSLLAGGVANTGELFF.

The chain links TRBV27 to TRBJ2-1; perhaps TRBD2 as D (6 bases). Germline values: CDR1 MNHEY, CDR2 SMNVEV (reference sequence). The CDR3 contains 15 residues. The germline V and J ends were trimmed by 6 bases and 1 base, with 13 bases remaining between them. Here the CDR3 DNA reads TGTGCCAGCAGGGGGACTTCGCCTTCCTACAATGAGCAGTTCTTC. Amino acids: CASRGTSPSYNEQFF.

The chain combines TRBV7-2 with TRBJ2-7; D is undetermined. This CDR3 contains 13 residues. Germline CDR1 SGHTA, CDR2 FQGNSA. The V end lost 3 bases, the J end lost 0 bases, and 6 bases lay between the germline ends. CDR3 region: CASSLQASYEQYF. CDR3 DNA: TGTGCCAGCAGCTTGCAGGCCTCCTACGAGCAGTACTTC.

This chain uses TRBV20-1 with TRBJ2-2, with TRBD2 identical over 11 bases. Germline assignment: CDR1 DFQATT and CDR2 SNEGSKA (reference sequence). This CDR3 is 11 amino acids long. The V segment lost 7 bases and the J segment 8 bases; nucleotides outside the gene matches: 0. Written as DNA, the CDR3 is TGCAGTGGACTAGCGGGGGGGGAGCTGTTTTTT. As protein: CSGLAGGELFF.

The chain joins TRBV29-1 to TRBJ2-3, with 11 positions matching TRBD2. The CDR3 spans 14 residues. In germline, CDR1 is SQVTM, CDR2 ANQGSEA. Trimming took 3 bases from V and 4 from J; bases not matched to a gene: 3. The CDR3, as DNA: TGCAGCGTTGAGCTAGCGGGGGGTCCAGATACGCAGTATTTT. Protein product: CSVELAGGPDTQYF.

A single count supports this clone. The V call is TRBV21-1, the J call TRBJ1-1; the D segment call TRBD1 is taken from the table without a DNA check. TRBV21-1 represents a pseudogene. The CDR3 totals 16 residues. The CDR3 loop is CASSKSETGLNTEAFF. In DNA, the CDR3 is TGTGCCAGCAGCAAATCCGAGACAGGGCTGAACACTGAAGCTTTCTTT.

The rearrangement joins TRBV27 to TRBJ2-1, with 8 bases identical to TRBD1. V dropped 5 bases and J dropped 6; count of bases not matched to a gene: 6. Germline V gene data show CDR1 as MNHEY and CDR2 as SMNVEV (reference sequence). The CDR3 totals 14 residues. In nucleotides, the CDR3 is TGTGCCAGCAGTGCCAGGACAGGGTTCAATGAGCAGTTCTTC. Protein sequence: CASSARTGFNEQFF.

The V call is TRBV6-5, the J call TRBJ2-1; 11 bases are shared with TRBD1. The CDR3 covers 16 residues. Germline values: CDR1 MNHEY, CDR2 SVGAGI. The V segment lost 1 base and the J segment 6 bases; nucleotides outside the gene matches: 5. The CDR3 sequence: CASSYFAGTGGNEQFF. As DNA, the CDR3 is TGTGCCAGCAGTTACTTTGCCGGGACAGGGGGCAATGAGCAGTTCTTC.

The rearrangement joins TRBV4-2 to TRBJ2-7; D possibly corresponds to TRBD2 (7 bases). Trimming cost V 4 bases and J 4 bases, with 20 bases left between them. Germline V gene data show CDR1 as LGHNA and CDR2 as YNFKEQ. This CDR3 region has 16 residues. CDR3 nucleotides: TGTGCCAGCAGCCGGTCATGGGGGGGCGCCCCGTACGAGCAGTACTTC. It translates to CASSRSWGGAPYEQYF.

This clone has a single count. CDR3 in amino acids: CASSFSGSSYNEQFF. The CDR3 DNA reads as TGTGCCAGCAGCTTCAGCGGGAGCTCCTACAATGAGCAGTTCTTC. The genes are TRBV7-9 and TRBJ2-1, with 8 positions matching TRBD2. Trimming removed 3 bases from V and 0 bases from J; junction bases left unmatched: 1. This CDR3 comprises 15 residues. In germline, CDR1 is SEHNR, CDR2 FQNEAQ (reference sequence).

This chain connects TRBV19 to TRBJ2-7; no definite D call. Trimming left V 2 bases short and J 2 bases short, with 7 bases between. This CDR3 contains 13 residues. In germline, CDR1 is LNHDA, CDR2 SQIVND (reference sequence). DNA for the CDR3: TGTGCCAGTAGTATATCACAGACCTACGAGCAGTACTTC. Its translation: CASSISQTYEQYF.

This clone was detected a few times. This chain joins TRBV29-1 and TRBJ2-3, with 10 bases identical to TRBD2. This CDR3 has 14 amino acids. The V and J ends lost 4 bases and 1 base, in that order; junction bases with no gene match: 2. CDR1 and CDR2 (germline): SQVTM, ANQGSEA. CDR3 in amino acids: CSVAGTSGTDTQYF. The DNA for the CDR3 is TGCAGCGTTGCCGGGACTAGCGGCACAGATACGCAGTATTTT.

This clone came up once. V gene TRBV7-9 combines with J gene TRBJ2-3, with 8 bases identical to TRBD2. The CDR3 loop spans 16 amino acids. V trimming: 5 bases; J trimming: 4 bases; junction bases outside the gene matches: 11. Germline V gene data show CDR1 as SEHNR and CDR2 as FQNEAQ (reference sequence). This CDR3 reads CASSPLGSGGPDTQYF. The CDR3 DNA sequence: TGTGCCAGCAGCCCGCTCGGGTCGGGGGGGCCAGATACGCAGTATTTT.

The J gene is TRBJ2-1, the V gene TRBV2; D is perhaps TRBD2 (6 bases). V lost 3 bases and J lost 3, with 9 bases in between. Germline CDR1 SNHLY, CDR2 FYNNEI. The CDR3 runs to 14 residues. The CDR3 loop is CASSEASDYNEQFF. Written as DNA, the CDR3 is TGTGCCAGCAGTGAGGCTAGCGACTACAATGAGCAGTTCTTC.

The chain uses TRBV27 and TRBJ1-5; no firm D call. The germline CDR1 and CDR2 sequences are MNHEY and SMNVEV (reference sequence). This CDR3 has 15 amino acids. V gave up 5 bases and J gave up 1 base, with 12 bases separating them. The CDR3: CASSAADGSNQPQHF. Here the CDR3 DNA reads TGTGCCAGCAGTGCTGCCGACGGGAGCAATCAGCCCCAGCATTTT.